This entry features one TCR beta chain sequence. A read error may account for a junction end that differs from germline. TCRbeta libraries were built with three rounds of nested PCR, modified from ARM-PCR. In TCRdb, the multiplex PCR reads were re-called with MiXCR into one record per CDR3 protein. In the table there are approximately 150,000 distinct CDR3 sequences, approximately 66% of which are singletons. The sample comes from a study of tumor and adjacent non-tumor tissue in lung cancer. RNA was extracted from bulk tissue without any cell sorting. The clonotype was recovered from a man between 60 and 75 years old with small cell lung cancer. Input material: lung tumor tissue.

In DNA, the CDR3 is TGCAGTGCTAGACCCACAGGGACCACCTACGAGCGGTACTTC. This translates into CSARPTGTTYERYF. The genes are TRBV20-1 and TRBJ2-7; D is perhaps TRBD1 (6 bases). Germline CDR1 and CDR2: DFQATT and SNEGSKA (reference sequence). CDR3 length equals 14 residues.